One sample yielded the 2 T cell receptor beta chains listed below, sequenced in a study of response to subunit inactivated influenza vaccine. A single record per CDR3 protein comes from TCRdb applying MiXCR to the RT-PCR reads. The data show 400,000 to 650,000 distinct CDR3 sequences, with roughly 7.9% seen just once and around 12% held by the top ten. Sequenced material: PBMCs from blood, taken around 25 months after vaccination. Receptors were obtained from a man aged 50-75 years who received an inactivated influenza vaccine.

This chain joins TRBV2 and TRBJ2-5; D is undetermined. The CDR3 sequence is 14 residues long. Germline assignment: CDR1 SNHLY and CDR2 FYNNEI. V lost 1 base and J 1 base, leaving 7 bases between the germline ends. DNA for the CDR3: TGTGCCAGCAGTGAAGTTGAGTTCCAAGAGACCCAGTACTTC. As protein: CASSEVEFQETQYF.

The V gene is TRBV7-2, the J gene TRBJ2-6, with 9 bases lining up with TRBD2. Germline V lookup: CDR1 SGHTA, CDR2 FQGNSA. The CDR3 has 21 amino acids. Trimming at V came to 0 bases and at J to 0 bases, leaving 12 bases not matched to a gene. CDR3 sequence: CASSLAGIAGVPLSGANVLTF. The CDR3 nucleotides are TGTGCCAGCAGCTTAGCGGGGATAGCGGGGGTTCCCCTCTCTGGGGCCAACGTCCTGACTTTC.